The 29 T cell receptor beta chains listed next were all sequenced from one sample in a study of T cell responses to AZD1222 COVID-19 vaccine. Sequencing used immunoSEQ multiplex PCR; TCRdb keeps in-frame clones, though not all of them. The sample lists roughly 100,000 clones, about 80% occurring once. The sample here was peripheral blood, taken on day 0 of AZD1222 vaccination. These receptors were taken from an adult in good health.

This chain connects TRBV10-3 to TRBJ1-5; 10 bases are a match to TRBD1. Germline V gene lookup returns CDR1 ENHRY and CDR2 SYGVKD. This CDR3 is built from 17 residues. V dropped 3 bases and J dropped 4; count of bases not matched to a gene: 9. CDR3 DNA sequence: TGTGCCATCAGTGATACTGACAGGGGGCCTGGGAATCAGCCCCAGCATTTT. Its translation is CAISDTDRGPGNQPQHF.

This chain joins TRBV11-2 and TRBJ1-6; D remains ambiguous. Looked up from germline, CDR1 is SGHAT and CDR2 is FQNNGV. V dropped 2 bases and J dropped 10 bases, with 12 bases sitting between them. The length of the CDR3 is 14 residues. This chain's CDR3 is CASSLNGVESPLHF. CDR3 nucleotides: TGTGCCAGCAGCTTAAACGGGGTTGAGTCACCCCTCCACTTT.

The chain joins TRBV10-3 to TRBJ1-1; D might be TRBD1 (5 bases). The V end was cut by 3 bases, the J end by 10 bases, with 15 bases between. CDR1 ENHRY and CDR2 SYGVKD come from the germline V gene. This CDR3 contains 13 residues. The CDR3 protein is CAISESDGGVAFF. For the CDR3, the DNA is TGTGCCATCAGTGAATCTGACGGGGGTGTAGCTTTCTTT.

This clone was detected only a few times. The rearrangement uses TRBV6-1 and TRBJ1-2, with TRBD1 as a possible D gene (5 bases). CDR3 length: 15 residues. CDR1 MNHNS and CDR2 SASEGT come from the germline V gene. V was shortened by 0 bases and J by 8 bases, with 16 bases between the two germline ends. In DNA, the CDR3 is TGTGCCAGCAGTGAAGCACGAACGGGGGTTGGAGGCTACACCTTC. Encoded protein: CASSEARTGVGGYTF.

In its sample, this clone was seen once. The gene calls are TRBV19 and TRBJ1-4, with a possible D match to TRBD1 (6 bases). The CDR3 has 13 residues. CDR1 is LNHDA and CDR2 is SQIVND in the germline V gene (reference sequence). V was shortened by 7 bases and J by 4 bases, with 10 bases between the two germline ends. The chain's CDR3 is CASNDRFNEKLFF. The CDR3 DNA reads TGTGCCAGTAACGACAGGTTTAATGAAAAACTGTTTTTT.

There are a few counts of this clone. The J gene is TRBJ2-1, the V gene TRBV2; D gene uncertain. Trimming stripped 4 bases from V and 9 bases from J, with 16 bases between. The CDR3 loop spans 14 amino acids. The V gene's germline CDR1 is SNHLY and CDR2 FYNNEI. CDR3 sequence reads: CASSGNPPDAEQFF. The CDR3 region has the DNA TGTGCCAGCAGTGGTAACCCCCCTGACGCTGAGCAGTTCTTC.

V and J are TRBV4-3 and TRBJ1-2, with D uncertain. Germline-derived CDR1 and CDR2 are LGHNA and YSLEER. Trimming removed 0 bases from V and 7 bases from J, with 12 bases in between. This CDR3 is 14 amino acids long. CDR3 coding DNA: TGCGCCAGCAGCCAAGATATAAGAGGAAGTGGCTACACCTTC. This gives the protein CASSQDIRGSGYTF.

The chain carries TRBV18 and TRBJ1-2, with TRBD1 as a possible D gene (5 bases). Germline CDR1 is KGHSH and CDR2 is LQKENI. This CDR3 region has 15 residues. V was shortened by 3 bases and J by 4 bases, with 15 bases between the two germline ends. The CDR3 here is CASSPNAVGGYGYTF. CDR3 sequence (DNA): TGTGCCAGCTCACCCAACGCTGTGGGGGGCTATGGCTACACCTTC.

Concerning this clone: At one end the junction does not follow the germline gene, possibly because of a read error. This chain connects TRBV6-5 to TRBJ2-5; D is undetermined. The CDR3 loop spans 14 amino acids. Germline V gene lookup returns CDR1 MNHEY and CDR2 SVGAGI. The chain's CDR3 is CASSDSGSPETQYF. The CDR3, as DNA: TGTGCCAGCAGTGACTCCGGGTCTCCGGAGACCCAGTACTTC.

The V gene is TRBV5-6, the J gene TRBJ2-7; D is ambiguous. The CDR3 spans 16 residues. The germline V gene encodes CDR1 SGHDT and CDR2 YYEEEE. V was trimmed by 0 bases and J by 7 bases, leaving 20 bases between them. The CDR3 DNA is TGTGCCAGCAGCTTGGAGGCCGGATCTGTACGTATTGAGCAGTACTTC. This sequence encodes CASSLEAGSVRIEQYF.

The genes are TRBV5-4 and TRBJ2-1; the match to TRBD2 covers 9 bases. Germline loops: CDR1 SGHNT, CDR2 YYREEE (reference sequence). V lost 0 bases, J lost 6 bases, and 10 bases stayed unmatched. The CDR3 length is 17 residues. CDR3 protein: CASSLEVAGGPSNEQFF. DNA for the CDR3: TGTGCCAGCAGCTTGGAGGTGGCGGGGGGGCCTTCCAATGAGCAGTTCTTC.

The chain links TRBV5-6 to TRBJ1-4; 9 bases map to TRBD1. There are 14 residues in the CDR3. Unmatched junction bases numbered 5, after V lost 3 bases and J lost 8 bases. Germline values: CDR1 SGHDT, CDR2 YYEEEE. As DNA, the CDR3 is TGTGCCAGCAGCTGGACAGGGGTAGGGGAAAAACTGTTTTTT. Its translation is CASSWTGVGEKLFF.

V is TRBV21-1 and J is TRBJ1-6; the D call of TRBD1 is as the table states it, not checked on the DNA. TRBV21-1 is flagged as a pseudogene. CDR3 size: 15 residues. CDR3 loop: CASSRPPGQNSPLHF. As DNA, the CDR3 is TGTGCCAGCAGCCGGCCGCCGGGACAAAATTCACCCCTCCACTTT.

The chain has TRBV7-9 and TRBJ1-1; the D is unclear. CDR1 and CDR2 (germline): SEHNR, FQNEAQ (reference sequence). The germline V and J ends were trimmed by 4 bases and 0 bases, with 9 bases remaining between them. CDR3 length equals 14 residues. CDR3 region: CASSSRILNTEAFF. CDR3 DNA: TGTGCCAGCAGCTCGCGGATCTTGAACACTGAAGCTTTCTTT.

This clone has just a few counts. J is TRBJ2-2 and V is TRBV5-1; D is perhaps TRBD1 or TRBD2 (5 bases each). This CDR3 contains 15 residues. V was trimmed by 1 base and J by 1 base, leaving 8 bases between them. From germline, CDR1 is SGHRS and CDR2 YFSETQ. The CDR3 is CASSLRGGNTGELFF. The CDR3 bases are TGCGCCAGCAGCTTGCGGGGCGGGAACACCGGGGAGCTGTTTTTT.

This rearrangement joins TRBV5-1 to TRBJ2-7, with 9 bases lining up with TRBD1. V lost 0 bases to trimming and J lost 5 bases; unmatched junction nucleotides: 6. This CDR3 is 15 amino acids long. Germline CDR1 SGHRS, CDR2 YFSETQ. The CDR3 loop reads CASSLGSTGGHEQYF. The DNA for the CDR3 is TGCGCCAGCAGCTTGGGGTCTACAGGGGGCCACGAGCAGTACTTC.

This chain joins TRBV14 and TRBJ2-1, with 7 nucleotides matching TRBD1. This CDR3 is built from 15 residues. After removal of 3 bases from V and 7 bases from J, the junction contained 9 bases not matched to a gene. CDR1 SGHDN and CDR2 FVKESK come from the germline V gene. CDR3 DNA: TGTGCCAGCAGCCACCGGCAGGGGGATGTTAATGAGCAGTTCTTC. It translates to CASSHRQGDVNEQFF.

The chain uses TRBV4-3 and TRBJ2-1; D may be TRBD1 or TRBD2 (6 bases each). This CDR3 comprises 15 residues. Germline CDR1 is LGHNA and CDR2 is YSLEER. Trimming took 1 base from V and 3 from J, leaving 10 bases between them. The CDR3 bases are TGCGCCAGCAGCCAAGGGGGGGCCGACTACAATGAGCAGTTCTTC. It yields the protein CASSQGGADYNEQFF.

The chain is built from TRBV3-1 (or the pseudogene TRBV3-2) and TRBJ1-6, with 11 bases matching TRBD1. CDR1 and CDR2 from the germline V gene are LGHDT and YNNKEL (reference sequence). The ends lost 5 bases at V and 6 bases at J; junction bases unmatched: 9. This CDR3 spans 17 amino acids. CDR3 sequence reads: CASSSLWTGGRNSPLHF. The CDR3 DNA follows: TGTGCCAGCAGCAGCCTTTGGACAGGGGGCCGTAATTCACCCCTCCACTTT.

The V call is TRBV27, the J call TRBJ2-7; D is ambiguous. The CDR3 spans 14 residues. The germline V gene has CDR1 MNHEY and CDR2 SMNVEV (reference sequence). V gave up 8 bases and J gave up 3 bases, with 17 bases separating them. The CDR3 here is CASPPGCLRYEQYF. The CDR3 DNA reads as TGTGCCAGCCCCCCCGGGTGCCTACGCTACGAGCAGTACTTC.

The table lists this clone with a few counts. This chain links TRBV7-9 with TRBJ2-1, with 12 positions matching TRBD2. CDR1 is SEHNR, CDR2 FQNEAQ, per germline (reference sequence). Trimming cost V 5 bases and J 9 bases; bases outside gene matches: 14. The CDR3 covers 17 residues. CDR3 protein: CASSPPGGLAGYGEQFF. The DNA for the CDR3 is TGTGCCAGCAGCCCACCCGGCGGACTAGCGGGGTATGGTGAGCAGTTCTTC. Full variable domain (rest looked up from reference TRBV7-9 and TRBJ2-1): DTGVSQNPRHKITKRGQNVTFRCDPISEHNRLYWYRQTLGQGPEFLTYFQNEAQLEKSRLLSDRFSAERPKGSFSTLEIQRTEQGDSAMYLCASSPPGGLAGYGEQFFGPGTRLTVL.

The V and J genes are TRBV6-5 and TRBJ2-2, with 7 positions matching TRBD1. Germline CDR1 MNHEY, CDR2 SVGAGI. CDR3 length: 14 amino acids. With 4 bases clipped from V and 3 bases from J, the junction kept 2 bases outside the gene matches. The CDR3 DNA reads TGTGCCAGCAGTTCCGGGACAGACACCGGGGAGCTGTTTTTT. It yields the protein CASSSGTDTGELFF.

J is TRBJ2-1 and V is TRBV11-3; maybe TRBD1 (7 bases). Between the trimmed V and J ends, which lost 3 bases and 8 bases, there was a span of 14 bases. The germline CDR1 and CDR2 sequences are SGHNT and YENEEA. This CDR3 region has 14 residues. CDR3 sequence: CASSFADREDEQFF. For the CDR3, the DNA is TGTGCCAGCAGCTTTGCAGACAGGGAGGATGAGCAGTTCTTC.

The CDR3 sequence: CASSLSRNINNEQFF. The CDR3 coding sequence is TGTGCCAGCAGCTTATCTAGAAACATAAACAATGAGCAGTTCTTC. The chain uses TRBV7-9 and TRBJ2-1, with D uncertain. CDR3 length equals 15 residues. The V gene's germline CDR1 is SEHNR and CDR2 FQNEAQ (reference sequence). V was clipped by 2 bases and J by 5 bases, with 13 bases between them.

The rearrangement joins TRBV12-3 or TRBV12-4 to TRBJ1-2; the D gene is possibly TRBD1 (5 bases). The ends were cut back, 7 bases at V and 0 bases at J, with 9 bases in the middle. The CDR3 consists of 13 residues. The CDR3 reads CASTATANYGYTF. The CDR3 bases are TGTGCCAGCACTGCGACAGCTAACTATGGCTACACCTTC.

The CDR3 DNA follows: TGTGCCAGCACCAGGGACAGCTACTATGGCTACACCTTC. Its translation: CASTRDSYYGYTF. V and J are TRBV6-5 and TRBJ1-2; 7 bases match TRBD1. The ends lost 7 bases at V and 3 bases at J; junction bases unmatched: 5. The CDR3 has 13 residues. Germline loops: CDR1 MNHEY, CDR2 SVGAGI.

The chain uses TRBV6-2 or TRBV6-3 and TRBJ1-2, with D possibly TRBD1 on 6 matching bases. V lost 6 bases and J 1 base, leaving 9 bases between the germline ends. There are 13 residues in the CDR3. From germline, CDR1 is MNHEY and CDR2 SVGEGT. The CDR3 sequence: CASSQGLNYGYTF. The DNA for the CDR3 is TGTGCCAGCAGCCAGGGGCTTAACTATGGCTACACCTTC.

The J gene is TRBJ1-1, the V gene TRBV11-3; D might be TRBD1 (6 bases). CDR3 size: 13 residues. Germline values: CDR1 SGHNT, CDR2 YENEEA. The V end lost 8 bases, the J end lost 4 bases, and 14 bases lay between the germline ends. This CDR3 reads CASGRRRGTEAFF. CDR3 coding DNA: TGTGCCAGCGGGCGGCGCAGGGGCACTGAAGCTTTCTTT.

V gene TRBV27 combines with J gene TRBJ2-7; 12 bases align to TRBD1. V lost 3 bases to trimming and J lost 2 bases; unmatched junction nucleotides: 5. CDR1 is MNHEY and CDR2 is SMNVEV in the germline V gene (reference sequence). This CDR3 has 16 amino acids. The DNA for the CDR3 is TGTGCCAGCAGTTTGTTCGGGGACAGGGGGCCCTACGAGCAGTACTTC. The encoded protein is CASSLFGDRGPYEQYF.